The text below deals with one T cell receptor (beta chain). The specificity of this receptor is unknown. No base quality information exists; no much larger clone differs at one position. Including the terminal cysteine and phenylalanine, the CDR3 comprises 16 residues. Only CDR3 DNA is held: 48 bases, read in frame from base 1. V and J lose 4 bases and 4 bases, and a span of 18 bases separates them. CDR1 SGHRS and CDR2 YFSETQ are derived from the germline V gene. The source of the sample is a study of cytomegalovirus exposure and HLA in healthy donors (dated by TCRdb to the late 2010s). General notes on the study: An earlier analysis of fewer than 750 of the donors reported under 300 Gb of sequence data and 95 million to 140 million unique TCR beta sequences obtained from about 200 million T cells. Among the approximately 430 genotyped donors, around 81% belonged to the genetic ancestry cluster associated with self-reported Caucasian donors. The study combined high-throughput TCR immunosequencing, statistical association of individual TCRs with disease status, and machine learning to predict cytomegalovirus infection status. About 5 DR-DQ haplotypes were handled as single units for association and clustering, since linkage in the cohort was strong. An early release that covered about 600 HLA-typed donors contained around 300 gigabases of sequencing data and about 93 million unique TCR sequences. The study aimed to test whether cataloging public T cell receptors could reveal signatures of past pathogen exposure. Among about 370 genotyped donors of the cohort, an average of roughly 230,000 unique TCR beta nucleotide sequences was sequenced per donor, of which about 18% were non-productive. Rather than drawing on any new phenotypic data, the later analysis identified candidate immune exposures from TCR beta sequences and the way those sequences occurred across donors. All discovery cohort repertoires had been generated on a single sequencing platform. An earlier analysis of approximately 640 of the donors applied high-throughput TCR beta sequencing to assess whether each TCR beta V gene segment acted as functional or pseudogenic. Besides the first cohort of more than 650 subjects, a separate validation cohort made up of roughly 120 different subjects was used. Donor age, sex, ethnicity and CMV serostatus were compiled together with the repertoire data. A later genetic analysis took genome-wide SNP genotypes for about three fifths of the roughly 670 donors and used that subset as a discovery cohort. The T cell repertoires of 670 or so subjects were profiled by immunosequencing and related to cytomegalovirus serostatus. A later analysis re-analyzed previously published TCR beta repertoires from 660 or so donors and added high-resolution HLA genotyping to study TCR occurrence patterns. Typing coverage varied by locus: about 620-640 donors for A, B, C, DRB1 and DQB1; more than 500 for DQA1; some 610 for DPA1; fewer than 480 for DPB1. Both class I and class II loci were covered by HLA typing, at four-digit resolution.

Findings and caveats that apply to the study as a whole: A later analysis associated about 18,000 TCR beta sequences with specific HLA alleles at a false discovery rate of 0.05. The classifier was reported to diagnose cytomegalovirus status with high specificity and sensitivity in both the original and validation cohorts. A cluster of highly shared sequence variants was judged likely to be a technical artifact of the sequencing pipeline. A few of the identified cytomegalovirus-associated TCR beta chains were confirmed in vitro to be specific for cytomegalovirus antigens. Several of the top co-occurrence clusters appeared to be linked to parvovirus B19, influenza, CMV and Epstein-Barr virus, according to a later analysis. Some IMGT-functional V segments, including TRBV6-2 and TRBV6-3, could not be told apart with the 87-base-pair reads, so those segments were excluded. A later genetic analysis associated a missense DCLRE1C variant with V-gene and J-gene trimming of TCR beta chains, and an independent cohort replicated the association. Most CMV-associated TCR beta chains appeared to be HLA-restricted in a later analysis, and the HLA associations seemed to be driven largely by CMV exposure. According to a later analysis, TCR association rates differed among HLA loci, with DRB1 alleles showing the most associated TCRs and HLA-C alleles showing the fewest. The study gave a list of over 150 TCR beta chains associated with cytomegalovirus. Broadly in line with IMGT annotations, most TCR beta V segments showed up in productive rearrangements about 87% or about 30% of the time in an earlier analysis of a few hundred of the donors. Linkage disequilibrium might explain the correlated functional status among segregating V segments, but an unknown experimental factor could not be excluded. CMV serostatus was the only immune exposure information available for the cohort. The authors suggested that the approach could potentially be generalized to other disease states and immunological phenotypes. When HLA alleles, especially DR and DQ, strongly co-occurred, attributing TCR associations to individual alleles was difficult. Compared with the 666-donor mean, donors in an Asian-associated ancestry cluster had fewer N-insertions in productive TCRs, according to a later genetic analysis. Because HLA typing was missing for some donors at each locus, association tests included only the typed subset. While some public TCRs were present in many individuals, most TCR sequences turned up only very rarely across donors. A further reported finding was that TCR beta sequences accurately predicted the HLA-A and HLA-B alleles for most subjects in the first cohort. Because counts were too low, seventeen rarely observed V segments, including chromosome 9 orphons, were left out of the earlier analysis of a few hundred of the donors. Sequencing depth was assumed to be roughly uniform across donors in the presence/absence analyses, though that assumption may not hold. A later analysis found that HLA-associated TCR beta chains were more clonally expanded and had lower generation probabilities than equally common non-associated chains. In this cohort, only TCR beta chains were sequenced, and detectable features were limited by the absence of alpha or paired-chain data.

The cohort was made up of 500 to 800 healthy bone marrow donors. Cohort members were all nominally healthy when sampled, although unrecorded immune exposures were likely present. The donor tested CMV seronegative and was one of the 352 seronegative cohort members. A peripheral blood sample was provided by each donor, and peripheral blood mononuclear cells were used for TCR beta sequencing. Genomic DNA was extracted from the blood cell samples with the Qiagen DNeasy Blood Extraction Kit. Library generation was performed with the immunoSEQ multiplex PCR assay. For the multiplex PCR, a mixture combining 60 forward primers for TCR Vbeta segments and 13 reverse primers for TCR Jbeta segments was used. The CDR3 region of rearranged TCR beta genes was amplified from genomic DNA with a multiplex PCR assay. The Illumina HiSeq System was used to sequence the amplified TCR beta libraries as 87-base-pair reads. From the authors' description of their analysis: In a later analysis, 70 million to 95 million unique TCR beta chains were counted across the roughly 610 repertoires, and approximately 9.9 million of these chains were shared by at least two donors. To remove PCR and sequencing errors, raw reads were error-corrected and collapsed into unique sequences using a nearest-neighbor algorithm that merged closely related sequences. CDR3 sequences were aligned to IMGT reference sequences to assign V, D and J gene segments. For a sequence to be retained, a match of at least six nucleotides to both a V gene segment and a J gene segment was required. Rearrangements were called productive when the CDR3 lacked stop codons and stayed in frame with V and J; all others were non-productive. Following IMGT convention, CDR3 was defined as the stretch from the second conserved V-encoded cysteine up to the conserved J-encoded phenylalanine. The earlier analysis of fewer than 700 of the donors excluded sequences that lacked an unambiguous match to a single V gene segment. An earlier analysis of approximately 590 of the donors classified V segments as functional when productive rearrangements were above 56.7% and as segregating when the standard deviation between donors was above 5%. A statistical classification framework was built for diagnosing cytomegalovirus status from the catalog of TCR beta chain sequences. In a later analysis, V and J genes were assigned by comparing TCR nucleotide sequences against IMGT/GENE-DB human TR gene sequences. A later analysis assigned CDR3 sequences and most-parsimonious VDJ recombination scenarios with the TCRdist pipeline. A later analysis defined each TCR beta chain by its CDR3 amino acid sequence plus V-gene family, and excluded reads lacking a unique V-gene family. A later analysis removed over 500 highly shared, low-generation-probability nucleotide sequences to deal with suspected cross-contamination and a sequencing artifact. In a later analysis, a clonal expansion index was calculated for each public chain from normalized within-repertoire ranks of inferred template counts. In a later analysis, generation probabilities were computed with a VDJ recombination model fitted to out-of-frame rearrangements, and the resulting probabilities were checked against IGoR. In a later analysis, TCR-TCR, TCR-HLA and TCR-CMV co-occurrence was scored with hypergeometric tests, and a repertoire-size bias correction was applied to TCR pairs. To estimate false discovery rates, a later analysis permuted the HLA or CMV assignments 20 times. In a later analysis, co-occurring TCRs were grouped using DBSCAN, and TCRdist sequence similarity was added for clustering within HLA-allele-positive subsets. For co-occurrence clustering, repertoires with fewer than 30,000 or more than 120,000 public chains were excluded, along with five repertoires with anomalous nucleotide sharing. The clones in this table, taken by TCRdb from immuneACCESS, are in-frame only. Not every clone is retained; where verified, under half of the shortfall comes from an unresolved V gene, and the cause of the rest is unknown. The V and J calls and the clone size are those of that table, but D and trimming were determined from the DNA. For this sample there are more than 90,000 clones; around 81% appear just once. The ten largest clonotypes hold under 0.75% of the sample.

Here the chain combines TRBV5-1 and TRBJ2-1; no D gene can be assigned with confidence. Sequenced sample: PBMCs. The sequence came from a man aged 30-40 years in good health and CMV-seronegative. DNA sequence: TGCGCCAGCAGCCCGTCCGACGGGTCAAGGTACAATGAGCAGTTCTTC. This yields the protein CASSPSDGSRYNEQFF.